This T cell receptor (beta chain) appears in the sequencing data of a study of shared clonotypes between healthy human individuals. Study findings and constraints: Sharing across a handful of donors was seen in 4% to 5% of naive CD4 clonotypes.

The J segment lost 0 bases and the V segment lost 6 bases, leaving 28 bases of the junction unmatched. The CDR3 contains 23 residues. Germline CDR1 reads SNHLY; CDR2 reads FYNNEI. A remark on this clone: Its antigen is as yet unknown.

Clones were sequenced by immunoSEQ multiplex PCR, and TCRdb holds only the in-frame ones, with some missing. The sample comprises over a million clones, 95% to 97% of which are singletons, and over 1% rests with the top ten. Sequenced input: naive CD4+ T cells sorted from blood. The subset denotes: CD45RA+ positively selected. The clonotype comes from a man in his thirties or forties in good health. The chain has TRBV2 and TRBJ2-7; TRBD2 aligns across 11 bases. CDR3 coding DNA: TGTGCCAGCAGGTTCTGGACTAGCGGGCATCCTATTCCGTCAAGCCCAAGCTCCTACGAGCAGTACTTC. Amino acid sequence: CASRFWTSGHPIPSSPSSYEQYF.